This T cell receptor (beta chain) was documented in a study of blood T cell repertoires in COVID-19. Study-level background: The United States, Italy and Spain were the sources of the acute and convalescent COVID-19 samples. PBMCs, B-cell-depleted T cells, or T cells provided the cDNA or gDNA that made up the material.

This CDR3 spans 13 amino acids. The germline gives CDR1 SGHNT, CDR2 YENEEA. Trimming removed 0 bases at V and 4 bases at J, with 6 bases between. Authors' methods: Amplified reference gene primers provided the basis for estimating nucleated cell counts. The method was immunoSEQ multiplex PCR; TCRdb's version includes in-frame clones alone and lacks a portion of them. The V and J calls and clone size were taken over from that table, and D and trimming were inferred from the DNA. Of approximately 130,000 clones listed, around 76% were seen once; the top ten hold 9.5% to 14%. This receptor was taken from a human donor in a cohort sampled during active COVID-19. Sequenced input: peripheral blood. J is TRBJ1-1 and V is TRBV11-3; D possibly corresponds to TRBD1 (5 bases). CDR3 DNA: TGTGCCAGCAGCTTAGACGGGGGCACTGAAGCTTTCTTT. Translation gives CASSLDGGTEAFF.